These 11 T cell receptor beta chains were sequenced from one sample in a study of human T cells and chemical hapten exposure. As to time point: healthy volunteer bleed at 6 weeks. Unfractionated whole blood yielded the extracted total RNA. TCRdb analysed the RACE reads with MiXCR anew, one entry per CDR3 protein. In the table there are approximately 84,000 distinct CDR3 sequences, about 9% of which are singletons. The sequencing sample was made of whole blood. These receptors all come from a male donor in good health. Some clones in this sample may be carry-over from other donors' samples.

This clonotype was seen a few times. The V call is TRBV5-1, the J call TRBJ1-6; D gene uncertain. CDR3 length: 15 residues. V was clipped by 2 bases and J by 8 bases, with 14 bases between them. Germline V gives CDR1 SGHRS, CDR2 YFSETQ. CDR3 protein: CASSFEDPGDSPLHF. The CDR3 DNA follows: TGCGCCAGCAGCTTCGAGGACCCTGGGGATTCACCCCTCCACTTT.

The chain has TRBV4-2 and TRBJ1-5; D gene uncertain. CDR3 length equals 16 residues. Germline V gives CDR1 LGHNA, CDR2 YNFKEQ. V lost 0 bases, J lost 2 bases, and 11 bases lay in between. Here the CDR3 DNA reads TGTGCCAGCAGCCAAGAAGTCCGCCAGGGCAATCAGCCCCAGCATTTT. Its protein product is CASSQEVRQGNQPQHF.

This clonotype was detected only a few times. The chain carries TRBV4-1 and TRBJ2-5; D is ambiguous. The CDR3 length is 14 residues. The ends were cut back, 1 base at V and 5 bases at J, with 11 bases in the middle. CDR1 and CDR2 (germline): MGHRA, YSYEKL. CDR3 DNA sequence: TGCGCCAGCAGCCAAGGACGGGTCGATGAGACCCAGTACTTC. The encoded protein is CASSQGRVDETQYF.

This clonotype was seen at least ten times. The chain links TRBV19 to TRBJ2-2; possibly TRBD1 for D (6 bases). CDR3 length: 14 residues. V gave up 6 bases and J gave up 2 bases, with 10 bases separating them. The germline V gene encodes CDR1 LNHDA and CDR2 SQIVND (reference sequence). The CDR3 loop reads CASRPDSNTGELFF. DNA for the CDR3: TGTGCCAGTAGACCGGACAGTAACACCGGGGAGCTGTTTTTT.

The rearrangement joins TRBV5-5 to TRBJ1-6; D remains ambiguous. Deletions cut 0 bases from V and 7 bases from J, with 14 bases between. CDR1 is SGHKS and CDR2 is YYEKEE in the germline V gene (reference sequence). The CDR3 has 16 residues. The chain's CDR3 is CASSLVGRSGNSPLHF. CDR3 DNA sequence: TGTGCCAGCAGCTTGGTGGGCAGAAGCGGCAATTCACCCCTCCACTTT.

In this sample, this clonotype turned up a few times. The chain links TRBV20-1 to TRBJ1-2; perhaps TRBD1 as D (5 bases). CDR1 and CDR2 (germline): DFQATT, SNEGSKA (reference sequence). The CDR3 spans 15 residues. Trimming shortened V by 6 bases and J by 5 bases, and 22 bases separated the two germline ends. CDR3 sequence: CSADTSDTISYGYTF. CDR3 bases: TGCAGTGCCGACACCTCGGACACAATCTCTTATGGCTACACCTTC.

This chain uses TRBV7-9 with TRBJ2-7; D tentatively fits TRBD1 or TRBD2 (5 bases each). Germline V lookup: CDR1 SEHNR, CDR2 FQNEAQ (reference sequence). The V end was cut by 8 bases, the J end by 5 bases, with 19 bases between. The CDR3 is 14 residues long. CDR3 in amino acids: CASRSGPRRNEQYF. For the CDR3, the DNA is TGTGCCAGCCGATCGGGGCCCCGGAGGAACGAGCAGTACTTC.

The chain employs TRBV12-3 or TRBV12-4 and TRBJ2-4; 7 bases map to TRBD1. Trimming at V came to 3 bases and at J to 4 bases, leaving 12 bases not matched to a gene. The CDR3 totals 17 residues. CDR3: CASSFSRPRDRKNIQYF. The CDR3 region has the DNA TGTGCCAGCAGTTTTTCCCGTCCTAGGGACAGAAAAAACATTCAGTACTTC.

This clonotype was recorded a few times. V usage is TRBV20-1 and J usage is TRBJ2-7; D might be TRBD2 (7 bases). This CDR3 spans 11 amino acids. The V end was cut by 3 bases, the J end by 7 bases, with 10 bases between. Germline-derived CDR1 and CDR2 are DFQATT and SNEGSKA (reference sequence). CDR3 in amino acids: CSASEGGEQYF. The CDR3 nucleotides read TGCAGTGCTAGTGAGGGGGGGGAGCAGTACTTC.

On this clonotype itself: An end of the junction does not agree with germline; a read error may underlie this. V is TRBV6-2 or TRBV6-3 and J is TRBJ2-4, with D possibly being TRBD1 (5 bases). The CDR3 covers 12 residues. Looked up from germline, CDR1 is MNHEY and CDR2 is SVGEGT. CDR3 protein: CASSWGKNTQYF. CDR3 DNA sequence: TGTGCCAGCAGTTGGGGCAAAAACACTCAGTACTTC.

This clonotype was picked up a small number of times. The chain employs TRBV10-2 and TRBJ2-5, with 7 bases aligning to TRBD2. V shed 1 base and J 6 bases; nucleotides not matched to a gene: 14. The CDR3 sequence is 17 residues long. Germline V gene lookup returns CDR1 WSHSY and CDR2 SAAADI. The CDR3 DNA reads as TGCGCCAGCAGTGAGTTATCCTCGTGGGACTACCCCCAGACCCAGTACTTC. It translates to CASSELSSWDYPQTQYF.